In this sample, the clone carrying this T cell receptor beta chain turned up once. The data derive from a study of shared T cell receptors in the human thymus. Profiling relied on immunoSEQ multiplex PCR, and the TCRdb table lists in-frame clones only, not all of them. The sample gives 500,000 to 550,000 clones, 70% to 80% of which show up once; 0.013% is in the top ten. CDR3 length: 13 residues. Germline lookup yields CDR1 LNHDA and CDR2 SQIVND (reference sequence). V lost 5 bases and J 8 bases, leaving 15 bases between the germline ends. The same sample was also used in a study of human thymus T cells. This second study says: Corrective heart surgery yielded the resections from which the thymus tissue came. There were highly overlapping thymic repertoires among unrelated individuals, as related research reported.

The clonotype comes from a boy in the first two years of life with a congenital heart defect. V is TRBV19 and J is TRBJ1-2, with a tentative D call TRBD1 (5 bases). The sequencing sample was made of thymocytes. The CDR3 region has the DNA TGTGCCAGTAGTGCCAATAGGACACAAGGCTACACCTTC. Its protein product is CASSANRTQGYTF.